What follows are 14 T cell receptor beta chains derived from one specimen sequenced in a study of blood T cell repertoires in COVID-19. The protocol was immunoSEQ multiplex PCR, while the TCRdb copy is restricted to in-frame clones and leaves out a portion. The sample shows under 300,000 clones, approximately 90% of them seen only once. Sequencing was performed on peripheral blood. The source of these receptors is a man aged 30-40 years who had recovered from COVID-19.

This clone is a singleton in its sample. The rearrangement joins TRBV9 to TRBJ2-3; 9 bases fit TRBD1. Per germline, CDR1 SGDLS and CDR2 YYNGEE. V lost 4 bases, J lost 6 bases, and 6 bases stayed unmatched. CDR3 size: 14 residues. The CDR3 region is CASSPGQGTDTQYF. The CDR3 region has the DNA TGTGCCAGCAGCCCCGGACAGGGGACGGATACGCAGTATTTT.

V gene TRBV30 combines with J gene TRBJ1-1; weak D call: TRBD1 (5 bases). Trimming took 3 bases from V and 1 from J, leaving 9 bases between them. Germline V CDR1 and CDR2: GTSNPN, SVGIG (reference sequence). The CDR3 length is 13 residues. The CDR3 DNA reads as TGTGCCTGGAGGCGGAGGGGGAACACTGAAGCTTTCTTT. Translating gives CAWRRRGNTEAFF.

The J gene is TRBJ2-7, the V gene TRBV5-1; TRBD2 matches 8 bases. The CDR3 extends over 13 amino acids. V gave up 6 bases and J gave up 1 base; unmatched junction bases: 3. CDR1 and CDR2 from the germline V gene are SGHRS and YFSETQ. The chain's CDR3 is CASNPGGSYEQYF. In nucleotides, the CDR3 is TGCGCCAGCAACCCGGGGGGGTCCTACGAGCAGTACTTC.

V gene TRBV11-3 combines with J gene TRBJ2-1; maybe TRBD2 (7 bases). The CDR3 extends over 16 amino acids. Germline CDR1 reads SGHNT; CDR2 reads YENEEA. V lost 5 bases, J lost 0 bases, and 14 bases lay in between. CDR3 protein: CASSTRGGSSYNEQFF. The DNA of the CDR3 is TGTGCCAGCAGCACCCGCGGGGGCAGCTCCTACAATGAGCAGTTCTTC.

CDR3 loop: CATSGTGRGYTF. CDR3 bases: TGTGCCACCAGCGGGACAGGGAGAGGCTACACCTTC. The chain uses TRBV15 and TRBJ1-2; 9 bases are a match to TRBD1. Germline CDR1 and CDR2: LNHNV and YYDKDF (reference sequence). The CDR3 loop spans 12 amino acids. Trimming cost V 5 bases and J 8 bases; bases outside gene matches: 3.

CDR3 DNA: TGTGCCAGCTCACCATCGGTTCCGGGACAGGGGGCAATCGGCTACACCTTC. The encoded protein is CASSPSVPGQGAIGYTF. This chain joins TRBV18 and TRBJ1-2; 12 bases line up with TRBD1. In germline, CDR1 is KGHSH, CDR2 LQKENI. CDR3 length: 17 amino acids. V shed 2 bases, J shed 8 bases, and the junction held 12 bases outside the gene matches.

The CDR3 sequence: CASSRGDSGNTIYF. The CDR3 bases are TGTGCCAGCTCTAGGGGCGACTCTGGAAACACCATATATTTT. The V and J genes are TRBV18 and TRBJ1-3, with D tentatively TRBD1 (5 bases). Germline CDR1 is KGHSH and CDR2 is LQKENI. The CDR3 extends over 14 amino acids. Trimming took 6 bases from V and 0 from J, leaving 9 bases between them.

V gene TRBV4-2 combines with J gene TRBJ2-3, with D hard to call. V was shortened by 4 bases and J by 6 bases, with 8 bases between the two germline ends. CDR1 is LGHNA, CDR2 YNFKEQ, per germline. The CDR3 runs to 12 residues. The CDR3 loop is CASSPERDTQYF. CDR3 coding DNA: TGTGCCAGCAGCCCGGAGAGGGATACGCAGTATTTT.

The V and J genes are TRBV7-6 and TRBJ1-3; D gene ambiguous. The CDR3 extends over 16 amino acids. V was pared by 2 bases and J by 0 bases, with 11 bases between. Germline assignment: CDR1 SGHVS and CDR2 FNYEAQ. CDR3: CASSLSRRSSGNTIYF. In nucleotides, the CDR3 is TGTGCCAGCAGCTTATCTCGGCGGAGCTCTGGAAACACCATATATTTT.

The CDR3, as DNA: TGTGCCAGCAGCTTATCGACAAACCCAGAGACCCAGTACTTC. It codes for CASSLSTNPETQYF. V usage is TRBV11-3 and J usage is TRBJ2-5; D gene ambiguous. Trimming pared 2 bases from V and 4 bases from J, leaving 11 bases between. The CDR3 is 14 amino acids. CDR1 and CDR2 (germline): SGHNT, YENEEA.

The CDR3 DNA reads as TGCGCCAGCAGCCAAGCACAGGGTTACACTGAAGCTTTCTTT. Translation gives CASSQAQGYTEAFF. This rearrangement joins TRBV4-1 to TRBJ1-1; D is possibly TRBD1 (6 bases). V shed 1 base and J shed 3 bases, with 9 bases lying between them. Per the germline V gene, CDR1 is MGHRA and CDR2 is YSYEKL. The CDR3 extends over 14 amino acids.

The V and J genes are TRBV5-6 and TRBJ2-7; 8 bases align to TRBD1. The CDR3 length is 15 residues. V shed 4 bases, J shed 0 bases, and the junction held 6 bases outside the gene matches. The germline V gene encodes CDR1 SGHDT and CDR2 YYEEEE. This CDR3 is CASSAGQAYSYEQYF. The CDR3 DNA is TGTGCCAGCAGCGCGGGACAGGCCTACTCCTACGAGCAGTACTTC.

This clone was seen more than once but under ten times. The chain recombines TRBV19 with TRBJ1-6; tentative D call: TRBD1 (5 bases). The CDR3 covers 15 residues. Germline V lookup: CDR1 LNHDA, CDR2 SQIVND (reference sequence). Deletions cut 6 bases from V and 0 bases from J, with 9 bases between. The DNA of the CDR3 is TGTGCCAGTAGCCGACAGAGCTCCTATAATTCACCCCTCCACTTT. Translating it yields CASSRQSSYNSPLHF. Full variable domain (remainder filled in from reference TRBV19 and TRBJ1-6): DGGITQSPKYLFRKEGQNVTLSCEQNLNHDAMYWYRQDPGQGLRLIYYSQIVNDFQKGDIAEGYSVSREKKESFPLTVTSAQKNPTAFYLCASSRQSSYNSPLHFGNGTRLTVT.

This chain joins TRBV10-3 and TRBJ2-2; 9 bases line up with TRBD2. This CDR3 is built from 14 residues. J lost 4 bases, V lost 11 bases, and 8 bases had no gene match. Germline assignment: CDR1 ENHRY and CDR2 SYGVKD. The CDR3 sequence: CASWTSASTGELFF. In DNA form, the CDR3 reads TGTGCCTCATGGACTAGCGCATCCACCGGGGAGCTGTTTTTT.